The 29 T cell receptor beta chains given below trace back to one sample, sequenced in a study of blood T cell repertoires in COVID-19. TCRdb's copy holds only in-frame clones and misses some; the assay was immunoSEQ multiplex PCR. Among about 220,000 clones listed, approximately 90% were seen once. The sample comprised PBMCs or T cells enriched from blood (not recorded which). Receptor source: a woman in her forties with acute COVID-19.

This chain links TRBV12-5 with TRBJ2-2, with 7 positions matching TRBD2. The J segment lost 4 bases and the V segment lost 5 bases, leaving 10 bases of the junction unmatched. Germline V gene lookup returns CDR1 LGHNT and CDR2 FRNRAP. The CDR3 covers 16 residues. The CDR3 is CASGLAAAVATGELFF. The DNA for the CDR3 is TGTGCTAGTGGTCTAGCGGCCGCGGTGGCCACCGGGGAGCTGTTTTTT.

This chain connects TRBV6-1 to TRBJ1-5, with D unclear. Germline V gene lookup returns CDR1 MNHNS and CDR2 SASEGT. The length of the CDR3 is 17 residues. The germline V and J ends were trimmed by 4 bases and 0 bases, with 16 bases remaining between them. The CDR3 loop is CASSVEGRRYSNQPQHF. The CDR3 DNA is TGTGCCAGCAGTGTAGAGGGAAGGAGGTATAGCAATCAGCCCCAGCATTTT.

V and J are TRBV12-3 or TRBV12-4 and TRBJ1-5, with 7 bases lining up with TRBD1. J lost 9 bases, V lost 3 bases, and 2 bases had no gene match. The length of the CDR3 is 12 residues. As DNA, the CDR3 is TGTGCCAGCAGTTTCGACAGGGTGCCCCAGCATTTT. Translating it yields CASSFDRVPQHF.

V is TRBV6-5 and J is TRBJ1-4; a weak D match, TRBD1 (5 bases). Germline CDR1 MNHEY, CDR2 SVGAGI. Trimming cost V 8 bases and J 6 bases, with 16 bases left between them. This CDR3 is 14 amino acids long. Written as DNA, the CDR3 is TGTGCCAGCGCGGATATCGGGGGGGATGAAAAACTGTTTTTT. Residues: CASADIGGDEKLFF.

The V gene is TRBV15, the J gene TRBJ1-1; no clear D gene. V dropped 0 bases and J dropped 1 base, with 9 bases sitting between them. The length of the CDR3 is 15 residues. Germline V gene sequence: CDR1 LNHNV, CDR2 YYDKDF (reference sequence). CDR3 in amino acids: CATSREVQRNTEAFF. In DNA form, the CDR3 reads TGTGCCACCAGCAGAGAAGTACAGAGGAACACTGAAGCTTTCTTT.

This rearrangement joins TRBV6-1 to TRBJ1-1; 10 nucleotides line up with TRBD1. Germline CDR1 MNHNS, CDR2 SASEGT. Germline trimming cut 3 bases from V and 10 bases from J; bases unmatched to any gene: 14. The CDR3 consists of 16 residues. The CDR3 DNA follows: TGTGCCAGCAGTGATATCGGGACAGGGGACCGAAAAGTAGCTTTCTTT. As protein: CASSDIGTGDRKVAFF.

This sequence joins TRBV19 and TRBJ1-2; TRBD1 agrees at 9 bases. The V and J ends lost 5 bases and 4 bases, in that order; junction bases with no gene match: 8. The germline gives CDR1 LNHDA, CDR2 SQIVND (reference sequence). This CDR3 is built from 15 residues. CDR3 amino acids: CASSPTDRGSYGYTF. The CDR3 DNA reads as TGTGCCAGTAGTCCAACGGACAGGGGCAGCTATGGCTACACCTTC.

This sequence joins TRBV3-1 (or the pseudogene TRBV3-2) and TRBJ2-2; D ambiguous. V gave up 2 bases and J gave up 1 base, with 8 bases separating them. The germline CDR1 and CDR2 sequences are LGHDT and YNNKEL (reference sequence). The CDR3 is 15 residues long. The CDR3 sequence: CASSQSVLNTGELFF. CDR3 sequence (DNA): TGTGCCAGCAGCCAATCAGTGTTGAACACCGGGGAGCTGTTTTTT.

This chain uses TRBV3-1 (or the pseudogene TRBV3-2) with TRBJ1-3; D possibly corresponds to TRBD1 (6 bases). With 4 bases removed from V and 0 bases from J, the gap between germline ends came to 16 bases. Germline values: CDR1 LGHDT, CDR2 YNNKEL (reference sequence). The CDR3 loop spans 17 amino acids. This CDR3 reads CASSLGGQFYSGNTIYF. In DNA form, the CDR3 reads TGTGCCAGCAGCCTAGGGGGACAATTTTACTCTGGAAACACCATATATTTT.

The chain carries TRBV9 and TRBJ2-5, with 10 bases identical to TRBD1. Losses at the gene ends were 3 bases for V and 5 bases for J; bases not matched to a gene: 7. The CDR3 covers 15 residues. The V gene's germline CDR1 is SGDLS and CDR2 YYNGEE. As DNA, the CDR3 is TGTGCCAGCAGCGCCCCCGGGACAGGGGTGGAGACCCAGTACTTC. Amino acid sequence: CASSAPGTGVETQYF.

This rearrangement joins TRBV6-5 to TRBJ1-3, with D possibly TRBD1 on 5 matching bases. Germline CDR1 reads MNHEY; CDR2 reads SVGAGI. The CDR3 has 14 residues. V lost 7 bases to trimming and J lost 0 bases, with 10 bases between them. CDR3 sequence reads: CASTPGISGNTIYF. In DNA, the CDR3 is TGTGCCAGCACCCCAGGGATCTCTGGAAACACCATATATTTT.

The chain employs TRBV19 and TRBJ1-5; D is uncertain. The V end was cut by 0 bases, the J end by 12 bases, with 15 bases between. The CDR3 length is 14 residues. Germline-derived CDR1 and CDR2 are LNHDA and SQIVND (reference sequence). CDR3 in DNA: TGTGCCAGTAGTATAGATCGGAACAGCCCGTTCCAGCATTTT. It yields the protein CASSIDRNSPFQHF.

The CDR3 region has the DNA TGTGCCAGTAGTCCCCGGGTTTATACTGAAGCTTTCTTT. This translates into CASSPRVYTEAFF. This chain joins TRBV19 and TRBJ1-1; D not certain. V was trimmed by 5 bases and J by 5 bases, leaving 12 bases between them. The CDR3 sequence is 13 residues long. The V gene's germline CDR1 is LNHDA and CDR2 SQIVND (reference sequence). Full variable domain (remainder filled in from reference TRBV19 and TRBJ1-1): DGGITQSPKYLFRKEGQNVTLSCEQNLNHDAMYWYRQDPGQGLRLIYYSQIVNDFQKGDIAEGYSVSREKKESFPLTVTSAQKNPTAFYLCASSPRVYTEAFFGQGTRLTVV.

This clone has only one observation. This rearrangement joins TRBV11-2 to TRBJ1-2; tentative D call: TRBD1 (6 bases). The CDR3 consists of 14 residues. In germline, CDR1 is SGHAT, CDR2 FQNNGV. Trimming removed 7 bases from V and 5 bases from J, with 17 bases in between. CDR3 loop: CASTPGGGYYGYTF. CDR3 sequence (DNA): TGTGCCAGCACCCCAGGTGGGGGCTATTATGGCTACACCTTC.

This rearrangement joins TRBV5-8 to TRBJ2-7, with a possible D match to TRBD1 (6 bases). The CDR3 length is 14 residues. Per germline, CDR1 SGHTS and CDR2 YDEGEE. Trimming took 6 bases from V and 4 from J, leaving 17 bases between them. The CDR3 sequence: CASTHRDTVYEQYV. The CDR3 DNA follows: TGTGCCAGCACCCACCGGGACACCGTTTACGAGCAGTACGTC.

The genes are TRBV25-1 and TRBJ1-2; tentatively, D is TRBD1 (5 bases). The CDR3 length is 15 residues. Deletions cut 8 bases from V and 4 bases from J, with 20 bases between. Germline values: CDR1 MGHDK, CDR2 SYGVNS. Here the CDR3 reads CASSKDIQGSYGYTF. The CDR3 nucleotides are TGTGCCAGCTCGAAGGACATTCAGGGAAGCTATGGCTACACCTTC.

This chain connects TRBV24-1 to TRBJ2-1, with TRBD1 matching 9 bases. Germline values: CDR1 KGHDR, CDR2 SFDVKD. Trimming cost V 4 bases and J 4 bases; bases outside gene matches: 7. This CDR3 spans 16 amino acids. CDR3 nucleotide sequence: TGTGCCACCAGTGACCCGACAGGGGGAAGGTACAATGAGCAGTTCTTC. The encoded protein is CATSDPTGGRYNEQFF.

The V call is TRBV18, the J call TRBJ1-2, with D unclear. Germline CDR1 is KGHSH and CDR2 is LQKENI. The CDR3 covers 17 residues. Trimming stripped 8 bases from V and 0 bases from J, with 22 bases between. The CDR3 DNA sequence: TGTGCCAGCACCCCTGGGAGGGCGACATTAGCTAACTATGGCTACACCTTC. Translated: CASTPGRATLANYGYTF.

The genes are TRBV2 and TRBJ1-3; 7 bases align to TRBD1. The germline CDR1 and CDR2 sequences are SNHLY and FYNNEI. The V segment lost 5 bases and the J segment 1 base; nucleotides outside the gene matches: 8. This CDR3 comprises 16 residues. The CDR3 loop reads CASSRQGALSGNTIYF. The CDR3 nucleotides read TGTGCCAGCAGTCGACAGGGTGCTCTTTCTGGAAACACCATATATTTT.

The genes are TRBV19 and TRBJ1-1, with D unclear. Germline V lookup: CDR1 LNHDA, CDR2 SQIVND (reference sequence). The CDR3 is 13 amino acids. V lost 5 bases and J 7 bases, leaving 14 bases between the germline ends. The CDR3 loop is CASSLGGINEAFF. DNA of the CDR3: TGTGCCAGTAGTTTAGGAGGGATTAATGAAGCTTTCTTT.

The V call is TRBV19, the J call TRBJ2-1; 8 bases fit TRBD1. The CDR3 spans 14 residues. V lost 3 bases to trimming and J lost 8 bases; unmatched junction nucleotides: 6. CDR1 and CDR2 (germline): LNHDA, SQIVND (reference sequence). The CDR3 protein is CASSITDRDDEQFF. In DNA form, the CDR3 reads TGTGCCAGTAGTATCACGGACAGGGACGATGAGCAGTTCTTC.

This clone was observed once. The chain links TRBV2 to TRBJ2-7; the D is unclear. Germline V gene lookup returns CDR1 SNHLY and CDR2 FYNNEI. V was trimmed by 7 bases and J by 0 bases, leaving 7 bases between them. There are 12 residues in the CDR3. Here the CDR3 reads CASKASSYEQYF. For the CDR3, the DNA is TGTGCCAGCAAAGCGAGCTCCTACGAGCAGTACTTC.

The chain recombines TRBV6-6 with TRBJ1-1; TRBD1 matches at 7 bases. This CDR3 is built from 14 residues. The germline CDR1 and CDR2 sequences are MNHNY and SVGAGI (reference sequence). The trim removed 6 bases at V and 5 bases at J, leaving 9 bases unmatched. The DNA of the CDR3 is TGTGCCAGCAGAACCAGACAGGGTGGGACTGAAGCTTTCTTT. Translation gives CASRTRQGGTEAFF.

The chain uses TRBV10-1 and TRBJ2-1; 8 bases match TRBD1. V dropped 5 bases and J dropped 4; count of bases not matched to a gene: 7. In germline, CDR1 is WNHNN, CDR2 SYGVQD (reference sequence). The CDR3 sequence is 15 residues long. The CDR3 here is CASSTGGIIYNEQFF. CDR3 DNA: TGCGCCAGCAGTACAGGGGGAATTATATACAATGAGCAGTTCTTC.

This rearrangement joins TRBV7-3 to TRBJ1-1, with D hard to call. V was trimmed by 5 bases and J by 3 bases, leaving 10 bases between them. This CDR3 is 13 amino acids long. CDR1 SGHTA and CDR2 FQGTGA come from the germline V gene. The CDR3 loop reads CASSLRRDTEAFF. Written as DNA, the CDR3 is TGTGCCAGCAGCCTCCGACGGGACACTGAAGCTTTCTTT.

The chain recombines TRBV9 with TRBJ1-1; 7 bases are a match to TRBD1. The germline gives CDR1 SGDLS, CDR2 YYNGEE. The length of the CDR3 is 14 residues. The junction had 2 bases not matched to a gene; V was cut back by 0 bases and J by 3 bases. The CDR3 nucleotides read TGTGCCAGCAGCGTAGGTGGGACAGACACTGAAGCTTTCTTT. It translates to CASSVGGTDTEAFF.

The J gene is TRBJ1-2, the V gene TRBV15, with D possibly TRBD1 on 5 matching bases. Germline V lookup: CDR1 LNHNV, CDR2 YYDKDF (reference sequence). The CDR3 is 14 residues long. V lost 0 bases and J 4 bases, leaving 9 bases between the germline ends. This CDR3 is CATSRDRGSYGYTF. For the CDR3, the DNA is TGTGCCACCAGCAGAGATAGGGGCAGCTATGGCTACACCTTC. Using reference TRBV15 and TRBJ1-2 for the parts outside the CDR3, the full variable domain is DAMVIQNPRYQVTQFGKPVTLSCSQTLNHNVMYWYQQKSSQAPKLLFHYYDKDFNNEADTPDNFQSRRPNTSFCFLDIRSPGLGDTAMYLCATSRDRGSYGYTFGSGTRLTVV.

V and J are TRBV3-1 (or the pseudogene TRBV3-2) and TRBJ2-3; D unresolved. From germline, CDR1 is LGHDT and CDR2 YNNKEL (reference sequence). The V end lost 0 bases, the J end lost 3 bases, and 7 bases lay between the germline ends. This CDR3 is built from 14 residues. Here the CDR3 reads CASSQDPRTDTQYF. CDR3 nucleotide sequence: TGTGCCAGCAGCCAAGACCCTAGGACAGATACGCAGTATTTT.

With regard to this clone: The identical CDR3 is also encoded by other nucleotide sequences in the sample. V and J are TRBV9 and TRBJ1-2, with D unresolved. The CDR3 extends over 13 amino acids. V was shortened by 0 bases and J by 2 bases, with 5 bases between the two germline ends. Germline V gene sequence: CDR1 SGDLS, CDR2 YYNGEE. The CDR3 DNA reads TGTGCCAGCAGCGTAGCAGGAAACTATGGCTACACCTTC. Its protein is CASSVAGNYGYTF.